This is a list of T cell receptor beta chains from one sample in a study of OX40 agonist ivuxolimab in advanced cancers. The assay was immunoSEQ multiplex PCR, and TCRdb's table has in-frame clones only and misses some. The table includes around 60,000 clones, 80% to 90% detected once. This material consisted of CD4+ or CD8+ T cells sorted from blood, taken in a trial of the OX40 agonist ivuxolimab. The receptor source for this set is an adult with an advanced solid tumor such as melanoma, head and neck, liver or kidney cancer. The CDR3 runs from the conserved cysteine through the conserved F or W. A D gene is named only where the DNA matches it firmly. Not all rows give a size; the values are once, few, many and, for expanded clones, a class.

CDR3nt,CDR3aa,d_gene,abundance,v_gene,j_gene
TGCAGCGTTATGAAGCCCACAGATACGCAGTATTTT,CSVMKPTDTQYF,-,-,TRBV29-1,TRBJ2-3
TGTGCCAGCTCACCAGCTAACAGGGGAGAGAGCACTGAAGCTTTCTTT,CASSPANRGESTEAFF,TRBD1,-,TRBV18,TRBJ1-1
TGTGCCAGCAGTCTCCGGACATGGGCAGAGACCCAGTACTTC,CASSLRTWAETQYF,-,-,TRBV27,TRBJ2-5
TGTGCCAGCAGCTTAACAAGAAATGAAGCTTTCTTT,CASSLTRNEAFF,-,-,TRBV7-2,TRBJ1-1
TGTGCCAGCAGCTCGATAGCGGGGCAGTACGAGCAGTACTTC,CASSSIAGQYEQYF,TRBD2,-,TRBV11-2,TRBJ2-7
TGTGCCAGCACCCCGGGTCTCCTGGGCGGGGGGACCCAGTACTTC,CASTPGLLGGGTQYF,TRBD2,-,TRBV7-9,TRBJ2-5
TGTGCCAGCACCCCCCCTGAGGTTTACAATGAGCAGTTCTTC,CASTPPEVYNEQFF,-,-,TRBV2,TRBJ2-1
TGTGCCAGCAGCGCAGACAGGGGGAGATACTACGAGCAGTACTTC,CASSADRGRYYEQYF,TRBD1,-,TRBV7-2,TRBJ2-7
TGTGCCAGCAGTGACCCAGGCGGATACTCTGGAAACACCATATATTTT,CASSDPGGYSGNTIYF,-,few,TRBV2,TRBJ1-3
TGTGCCAGCAGTTTAGTCAGGGGCCCCTACAATGAGCAGTTCTTC,CASSLVRGPYNEQFF,-,few,TRBV27,TRBJ2-1
TGCAGCGTCTCCGGACAGGGCACAGAGACCCAGTACTTC,CSVSGQGTETQYF,TRBD1,-,TRBV29-1,TRBJ2-5
TGTGCCAGCAGCCTAATCGGCGGTGCAACTAATGAAAAACTGTTTTTT,CASSLIGGATNEKLFF,-,-,TRBV7-8,TRBJ1-4
TGCGCCAGCAGCCAAGACTATGTTTCAATCGGGTCGAGCTCCTACGAGCAGTACTTC,CASSQDYVSIGSSSYEQYF,-,-,TRBV4-3,TRBJ2-7
TGTGCCAGCAGCTTACCTTATAGCGGGAGGCTTGAAGAGACCCAGTACTTC,CASSLPYSGRLEETQYF,TRBD2,-,TRBV7-9,TRBJ2-5
TGTGCCAGCAGCCGGACAGGGGATACGGGCACTGAAGCTTTCTTT,CASSRTGDTGTEAFF,TRBD1,-,TRBV5-5,TRBJ1-1
TGTGCCAGCAGGGGTGACGGGGGCCACTACTATGGCTACACCTTC,CASRGDGGHYYGYTF,-,few,TRBV9,TRBJ1-2
TGTGCCAGCAGTTTGGACAGTTATTCTAACTATGGCTACACCTTC,CASSLDSYSNYGYTF,-,-,TRBV27,TRBJ1-2
TGTGCCAGCAGAATACCCTGGACAGGGCTACCCTATAGCAATCAGCCCCAGCATTTT,CASRIPWTGLPYSNQPQHF,TRBD1,-,TRBV2,TRBJ1-5
TGTGCCAGCAGTTGGGACAGGGCTTACACAGATACGCAGTATTTT,CASSWDRAYTDTQYF,TRBD1,-,TRBV5-4,TRBJ2-3
TGTGCCAGCAGCTTAGGGACAGGGGACTATGGCTACACCTTC,CASSLGTGDYGYTF,TRBD1,-,TRBV13,TRBJ1-2
TGTGCCAGCAGCCCGGGACTAGCGGTGGAGACCCAGTACTTC,CASSPGLAVETQYF,TRBD2,-,TRBV6-1,TRBJ2-5
TGTGCCAGCAGTTTAGAGAGCGAAAAACTGTTTTTT,CASSLESEKLFF,-,-,TRBV2,TRBJ1-4
TGCGCCAGCAGCTTGGGGGGGACTAGCCTCTACGAGCAGTACTTC,CASSLGGTSLYEQYF,TRBD2,-,TRBV5-1,TRBJ2-7
TGTGCCAGCAGCTATGTTGGGGGCACTGAAGCTTTCTTT,CASSYVGGTEAFF,-,-,TRBV7-9,TRBJ1-1
TGTGCCAGCAGCTTCGGTGCCGTGAACACTGAAGCTTTCTTT,CASSFGAVNTEAFF,-,-,TRBV7-9,TRBJ1-1
TGTGCCAGCAGCTCTATAGCGGAAACGAACACCGGGGAGCTGTTTTTT,CASSSIAETNTGELFF,-,-,TRBV5-4,TRBJ2-2
TGCAGCGTTCTACCACAGGAATCCACCGGGGAGCTGTTTTTT,CSVLPQESTGELFF,-,once,TRBV29-1,TRBJ2-2
TGCAGCGTTGAGAGTAGCGGCACAGATACGCAGTATTTT,CSVESSGTDTQYF,-,-,TRBV29-1,TRBJ2-3
TGTGCCTGGAGTGTATTTGCCCGCTACACCTTC,CAWSVFARYTF,-,few,TRBV30,TRBJ1-2
TGTGCCAGCAGTCCCGACATCATGAACACTGAAGCTTTCTTT,CASSPDIMNTEAFF,-,-,TRBV9,TRBJ1-1
TGTGCCAGCAGTTACTCTACCAGAATTAACACTGAAGCTTTCTTT,CASSYSTRINTEAFF,-,once,TRBV6-5,TRBJ1-1
TGTGCCAGCAGCGTAGACCCCGGACTAGCGGATACGCAGTATTTT,CASSVDPGLADTQYF,TRBD2,-,TRBV9,TRBJ2-3
TGCAGCGTTGAAAGGGGCGGAAGGTCGACGACCAGCACAGATACGCAGTATTTT,CSVERGGRSTTSTDTQYF,-,-,TRBV29-1,TRBJ2-3
TGTGCCAGCAGCTTGGAATCGGGGGGCGGATACGAGCAGTACTTC,CASSLESGGGYEQYF,-,-,TRBV5-4,TRBJ2-7
TGTGCCAGCAGTAGGCAGGGGGCGCAGGATGAAAAACTGTTTTTT,CASSRQGAQDEKLFF,TRBD1,once,TRBV5-6,TRBJ1-4
TGCGCCAGCAGTCCGGCGGGGACAGGGGCTAATGAAAAACTGTTTTTT,CASSPAGTGANEKLFF,TRBD1,-,TRBV10-2,TRBJ1-4
TGCGCCAGCAGCTTGGCTCCGGAGACCCATGAGCAGTTCTTC,CASSLAPETHEQFF,-,-,TRBV5-1,TRBJ2-1
TGTGCCAGCAGTTACTCCCATGGCTACACCTTC,CASSYSHGYTF,-,-,TRBV6-6,TRBJ1-2
TGTGCCAGCAGCGTAGAGGACCTTGGCTATGGCTACACCTTC,CASSVEDLGYGYTF,-,-,TRBV9,TRBJ1-2
TGTGCCATCTCCCCCCACCCTTCCAGGACATCACTGGGGGAGACCCAGTACTTC,CAISPHPSRTSLGETQYF,-,-,TRBV10-3,TRBJ2-5
TGCGCCAGCAGCCAATCCTTAGCGGGGAACCAAGAGACCCAGTACTTC,CASSQSLAGNQETQYF,TRBD2,-,TRBV4-1,TRBJ2-5
TGTGCCAGCAGCGTAAGGGGGGTTGGGGATACGCAGTATTTT,CASSVRGVGDTQYF,-,-,TRBV9,TRBJ2-3
TGTGCCAGCAGCTTAGTGACAGCCTACAATGAGCAGTTCTTC,CASSLVTAYNEQFF,-,-,TRBV7-9,TRBJ2-1
TGTGCCAGCAGCCCGGGACTAGCGGGAGCCGGGGAGCTGTTTTTT,CASSPGLAGAGELFF,TRBD2,once,TRBV5-6,TRBJ2-2
TGTGCCAGCAGCCAAGAAAGGAGGAGGACAGTCTACAATGAGCAGTTCTTC,CASSQERRRTVYNEQFF,-,-,TRBV14,TRBJ2-1
TGTGCCAGCAGCTTATCTCCGGTGACCAGCTCCTACAATGAGCAGTTCTTC,CASSLSPVTSSYNEQFF,-,-,TRBV7-8,TRBJ2-1
TGCAGCGTTCAAGCGGGAGTTGTAAATGAGCAGTTCTTC,CSVQAGVVNEQFF,TRBD2,-,TRBV29-1,TRBJ2-1
TGTGCCAGCAGCTTATCTCCTCGACAGTTTAACTATGGCTACACCTTC,CASSLSPRQFNYGYTF,-,-,TRBV5-6,TRBJ1-2
TGCGCCAGCAGTCAGTCGACTAGCGTCTCCTACGAGCAGTACTTC,CASSQSTSVSYEQYF,TRBD2,once,TRBV4-1,TRBJ2-7
TGTGCCAGCTCACCAGGGGTTCTATCTGGAAACACCATATATTTT,CASSPGVLSGNTIYF,-,-,TRBV18,TRBJ1-3
TGTGCCAGCAGCAGAATGAAGGGCTCTGGGGCCAACGTCCTGACTTTC,CASSRMKGSGANVLTF,-,-,TRBV7-9,TRBJ2-6
TGCAGTGCCCTATCTGGAAACACCATATATTTT,CSALSGNTIYF,-,few,TRBV20-1,TRBJ1-3
TGTGCCAGCAGCCTGGGGGGGAGTCTGAACACCGGGGAGCTGTTTTTT,CASSLGGSLNTGELFF,TRBD2,-,TRBV7-2,TRBJ2-2
TGTGCCAGCAGCTTCGCCCCGGGACAGGGGGGACTATATGGCTACACCTTC,CASSFAPGQGGLYGYTF,TRBD1,-,TRBV7-8,TRBJ1-2
TGTGCCATCAGCGCCGCCAAACTTCTAGCGGTATACAATGAGCAGTTCTTC,CAISAAKLLAVYNEQFF,TRBD2,-,TRBV10-3,TRBJ2-1